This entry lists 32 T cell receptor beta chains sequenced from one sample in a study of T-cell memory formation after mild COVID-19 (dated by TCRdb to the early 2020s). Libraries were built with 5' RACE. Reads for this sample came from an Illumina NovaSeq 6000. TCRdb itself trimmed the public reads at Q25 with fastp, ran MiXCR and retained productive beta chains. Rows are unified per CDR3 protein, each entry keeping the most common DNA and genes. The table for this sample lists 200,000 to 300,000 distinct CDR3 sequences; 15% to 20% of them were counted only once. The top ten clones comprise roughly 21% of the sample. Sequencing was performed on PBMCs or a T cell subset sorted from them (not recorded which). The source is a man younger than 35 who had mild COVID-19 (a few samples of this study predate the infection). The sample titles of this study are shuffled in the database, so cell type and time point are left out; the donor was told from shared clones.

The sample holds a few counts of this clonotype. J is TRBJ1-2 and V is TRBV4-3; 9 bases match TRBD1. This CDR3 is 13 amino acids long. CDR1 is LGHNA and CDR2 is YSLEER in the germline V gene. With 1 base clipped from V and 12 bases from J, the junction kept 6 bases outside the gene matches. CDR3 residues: CASSQGGTGQNTF. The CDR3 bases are TGCGCCAGCAGCCAAGGGGGGACAGGGCAGAACACCTTC.

CDR3 DNA: TGCAGTGCTAGAGGACAGGGGGCGGACGAGCAGTACTTC. As protein: CSARGQGADEQYF. This chain connects TRBV20-1 to TRBJ2-7; 10 positions match TRBD1. This CDR3 comprises 13 residues. Germline V lookup: CDR1 DFQATT, CDR2 SNEGSKA (reference sequence). Trimming cost V 1 base and J 5 bases; bases outside gene matches: 2.

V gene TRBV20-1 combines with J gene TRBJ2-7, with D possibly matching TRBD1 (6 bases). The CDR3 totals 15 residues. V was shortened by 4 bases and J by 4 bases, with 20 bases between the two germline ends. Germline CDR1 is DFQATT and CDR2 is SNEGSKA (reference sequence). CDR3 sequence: CSAIWPGHLRYEQYF. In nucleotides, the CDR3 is TGCAGTGCTATTTGGCCGGGACACTTACGTTACGAGCAGTACTTC.

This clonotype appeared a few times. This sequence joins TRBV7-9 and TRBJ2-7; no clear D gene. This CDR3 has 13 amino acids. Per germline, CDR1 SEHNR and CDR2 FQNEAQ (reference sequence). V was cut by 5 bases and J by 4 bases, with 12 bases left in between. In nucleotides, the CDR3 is TGTGCCAGCAGCCCGCCTGGCCTGTACGAGCAGTACTTC. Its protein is CASSPPGLYEQYF.

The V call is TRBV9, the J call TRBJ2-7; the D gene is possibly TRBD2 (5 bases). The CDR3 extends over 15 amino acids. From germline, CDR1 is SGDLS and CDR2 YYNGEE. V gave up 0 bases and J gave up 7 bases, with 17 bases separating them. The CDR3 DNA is TGTGCCAGCAGCGTAGCTACTAGAGCTGGGGAGGAGCAGTACTTC. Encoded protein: CASSVATRAGEEQYF. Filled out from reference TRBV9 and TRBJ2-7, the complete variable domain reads DSGVTQTPKHLITATGQRVTLRCSPRSGDLSVYWYQQSLDQGLQFLIQYYNGEERAKGNILERFSAQQFPDLHSELNLSSLELGDSALYFCASSVATRAGEEQYFGPGTRLTVT.

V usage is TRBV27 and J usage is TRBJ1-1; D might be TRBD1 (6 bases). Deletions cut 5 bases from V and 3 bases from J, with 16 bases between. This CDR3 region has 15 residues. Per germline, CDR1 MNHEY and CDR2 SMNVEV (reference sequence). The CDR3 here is CASSRDRREDTEAFF. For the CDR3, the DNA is TGTGCCAGCAGTAGAGACAGGAGGGAGGACACTGAAGCTTTCTTT.

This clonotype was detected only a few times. CDR3: CAPGGTEAFF. CDR3 in DNA: TGTGCCCCGGGCGGGACTGAAGCTTTCTTT. The J gene is TRBJ1-1, the V gene TRBV24-1, with D unresolved. Looked up from germline, CDR1 is KGHDR and CDR2 is SFDVKD. The CDR3 totals 10 residues. V shed 12 bases and J shed 5 bases, with 9 bases lying between them.

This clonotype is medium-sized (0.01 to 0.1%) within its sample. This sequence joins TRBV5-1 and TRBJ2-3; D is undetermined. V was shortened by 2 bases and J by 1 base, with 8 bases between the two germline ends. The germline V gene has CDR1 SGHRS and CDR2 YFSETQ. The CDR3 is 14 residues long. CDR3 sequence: CASSFERGTDTQYF. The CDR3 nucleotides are TGCGCCAGCAGCTTCGAACGAGGCACAGATACGCAGTATTTT.

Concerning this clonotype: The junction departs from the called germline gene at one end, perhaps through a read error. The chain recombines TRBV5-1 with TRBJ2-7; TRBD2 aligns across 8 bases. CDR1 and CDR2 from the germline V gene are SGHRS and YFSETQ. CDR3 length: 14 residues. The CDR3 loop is CARSSGGGTYEQYF. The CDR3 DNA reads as TGCGCCAGAAGCTCCGGCGGGGGGACCTACGAGCAGTACTTC.

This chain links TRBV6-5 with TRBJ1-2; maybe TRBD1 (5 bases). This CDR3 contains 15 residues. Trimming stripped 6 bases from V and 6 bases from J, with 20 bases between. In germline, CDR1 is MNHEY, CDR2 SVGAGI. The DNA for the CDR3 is TGTGCCAGCAGAATCGACCGGGACCGTAGAAATGGCTACACCTTC. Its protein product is CASRIDRDRRNGYTF.

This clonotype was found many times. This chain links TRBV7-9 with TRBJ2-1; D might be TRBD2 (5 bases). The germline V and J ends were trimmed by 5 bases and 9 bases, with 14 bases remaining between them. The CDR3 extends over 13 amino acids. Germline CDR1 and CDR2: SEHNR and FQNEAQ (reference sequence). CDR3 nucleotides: TGTGCCAGCAGCCCCGGGATCCTGGGTGAGCAGTTCTTC. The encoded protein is CASSPGILGEQFF.

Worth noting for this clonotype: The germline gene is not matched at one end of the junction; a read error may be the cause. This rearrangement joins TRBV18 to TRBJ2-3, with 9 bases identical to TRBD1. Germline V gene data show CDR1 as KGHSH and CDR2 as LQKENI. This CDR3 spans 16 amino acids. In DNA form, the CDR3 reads TGTGCCAGCTCCCCACGGAACAGGGGGCGGGAAGATACGCAGTATTTT. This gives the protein CASSPRNRGREDTQYF.

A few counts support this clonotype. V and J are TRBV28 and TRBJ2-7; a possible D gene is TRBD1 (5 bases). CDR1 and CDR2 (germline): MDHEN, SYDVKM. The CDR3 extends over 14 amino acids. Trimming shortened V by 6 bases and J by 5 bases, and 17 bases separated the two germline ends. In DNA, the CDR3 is TGTGCCAGCAGCTCACTGACAGCTTCCAACGAGCAGTACGTC. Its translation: CASSSLTASNEQYV.

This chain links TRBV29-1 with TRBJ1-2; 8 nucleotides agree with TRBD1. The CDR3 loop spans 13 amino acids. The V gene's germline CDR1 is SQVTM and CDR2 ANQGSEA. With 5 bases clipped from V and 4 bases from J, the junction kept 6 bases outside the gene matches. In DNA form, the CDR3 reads TGCAGCGTTACGCGGGACAGGACCTATGGCTACACCTTC. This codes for CSVTRDRTYGYTF.

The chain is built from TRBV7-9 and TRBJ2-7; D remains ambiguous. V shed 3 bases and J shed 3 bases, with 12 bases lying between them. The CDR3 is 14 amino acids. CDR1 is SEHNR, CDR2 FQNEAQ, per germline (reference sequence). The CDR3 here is CASSFNRPSYEQYF. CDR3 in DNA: TGTGCCAGCAGCTTTAATCGGCCTAGCTACGAGCAGTACTTC.

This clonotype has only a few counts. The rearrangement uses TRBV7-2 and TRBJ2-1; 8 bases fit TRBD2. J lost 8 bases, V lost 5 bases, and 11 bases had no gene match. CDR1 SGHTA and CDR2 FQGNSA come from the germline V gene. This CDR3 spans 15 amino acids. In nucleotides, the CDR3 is TGTGCCAGCAGCCCCATAGCCGGGGGGGCCTATGAGCAGTTCTTC. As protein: CASSPIAGGAYEQFF.

The CDR3 loop is CASSLSGFGEDEQYF. In DNA form, the CDR3 reads TGTGCCAGCTCACTCTCAGGTTTTGGCGAAGACGAGCAGTACTTC. J is TRBJ2-7 and V is TRBV18; D is unclear. Trimming stripped 4 bases from V and 5 bases from J, with 18 bases between. CDR1 is KGHSH and CDR2 is LQKENI in the germline V gene. The CDR3 sequence is 15 residues long.

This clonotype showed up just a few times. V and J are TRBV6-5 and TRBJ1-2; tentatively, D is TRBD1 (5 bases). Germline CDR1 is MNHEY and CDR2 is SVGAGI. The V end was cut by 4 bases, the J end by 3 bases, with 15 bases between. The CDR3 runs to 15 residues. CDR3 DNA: TGTGCCAGCAGTTCCGTCCTCGAGACAGACTATGGCTACACCTTC. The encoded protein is CASSSVLETDYGYTF.

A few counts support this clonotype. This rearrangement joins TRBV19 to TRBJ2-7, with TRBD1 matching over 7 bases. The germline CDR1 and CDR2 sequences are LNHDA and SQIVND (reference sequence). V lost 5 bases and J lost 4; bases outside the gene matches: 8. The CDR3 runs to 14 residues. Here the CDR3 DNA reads TGTGCCAGTAGTCTCCCGGGACAGAGGTACGAGCAGTACTTC. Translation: CASSLPGQRYEQYF.

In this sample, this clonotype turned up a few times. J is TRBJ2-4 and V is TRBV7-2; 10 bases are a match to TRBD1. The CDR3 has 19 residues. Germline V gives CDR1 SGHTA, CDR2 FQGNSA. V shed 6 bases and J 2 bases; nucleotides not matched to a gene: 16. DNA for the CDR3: TGTGCCAGCAGTCGGCGGGGGACAGGGGATTTGCCGACCAAAAACATTCAGTACTTC. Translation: CASSRRGTGDLPTKNIQYF.

The CDR3 is CAIGATDSYEQYF. DNA of the CDR3: TGTGCCATTGGGGCCACAGACTCCTACGAGCAGTACTTC. The chain links TRBV6-2 or TRBV6-3 to TRBJ2-7, with D perhaps matching TRBD1 (5 bases). V lost 10 bases to trimming and J lost 0 bases, with 13 bases between them. There are 13 residues in the CDR3. Germline CDR1 and CDR2: MNHEY and SVGEGT.

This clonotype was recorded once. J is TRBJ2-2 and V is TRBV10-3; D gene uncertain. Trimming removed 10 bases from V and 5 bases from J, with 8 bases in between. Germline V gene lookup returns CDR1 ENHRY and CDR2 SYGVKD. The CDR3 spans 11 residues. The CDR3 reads CATFGTGELFF. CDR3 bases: TGTGCCACCTTTGGGACCGGGGAGCTGTTTTTT.

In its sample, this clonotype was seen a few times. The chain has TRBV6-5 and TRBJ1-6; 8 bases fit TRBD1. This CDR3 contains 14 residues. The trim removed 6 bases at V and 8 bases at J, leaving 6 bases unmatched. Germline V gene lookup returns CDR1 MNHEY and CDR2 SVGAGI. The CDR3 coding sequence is TGTGCCAGCAGGGCGACAGGGGAGGATTCACCCCTCCACTTT. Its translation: CASRATGEDSPLHF.

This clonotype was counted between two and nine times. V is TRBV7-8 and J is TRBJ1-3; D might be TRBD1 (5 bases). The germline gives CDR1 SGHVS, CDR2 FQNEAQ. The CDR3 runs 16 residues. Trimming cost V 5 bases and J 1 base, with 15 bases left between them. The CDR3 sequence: CASSLGRPGSGNTIYF. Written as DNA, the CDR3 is TGTGCCAGCAGCCTGGGACGGCCTGGGTCTGGAAACACCATATATTTT. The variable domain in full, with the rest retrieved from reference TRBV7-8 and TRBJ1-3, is GAGVSQSPRYKVAKRGQDVALRCDPISGHVSLFWYQQALGQGPEFLTYFQNEAQLDKSGLPSDRFFAERPEGSVSTLKIQRTQQEDSAVYLCASSLGRPGSGNTIYFGEGSWLTVV.

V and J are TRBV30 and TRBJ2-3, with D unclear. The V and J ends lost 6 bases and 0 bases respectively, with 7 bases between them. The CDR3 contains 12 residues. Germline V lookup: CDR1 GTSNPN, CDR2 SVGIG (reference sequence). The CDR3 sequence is CACQQSTDTQYF. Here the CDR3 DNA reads TGTGCCTGCCAGCAAAGCACAGATACGCAGTATTTT.

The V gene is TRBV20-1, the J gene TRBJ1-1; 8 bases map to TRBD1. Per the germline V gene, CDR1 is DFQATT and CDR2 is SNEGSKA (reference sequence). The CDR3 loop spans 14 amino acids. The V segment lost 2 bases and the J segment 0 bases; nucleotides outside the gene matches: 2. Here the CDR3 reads CSARWTGMNTEAFF. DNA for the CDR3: TGCAGTGCTAGATGGACAGGGATGAACACTGAAGCTTTCTTT.

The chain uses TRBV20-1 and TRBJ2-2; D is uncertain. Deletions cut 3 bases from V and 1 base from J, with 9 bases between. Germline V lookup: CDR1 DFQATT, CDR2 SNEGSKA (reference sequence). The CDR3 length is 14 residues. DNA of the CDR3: TGCAGTGCTAGCTACAGCCTGAACACCGGGGAGCTGTTTTTT. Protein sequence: CSASYSLNTGELFF.

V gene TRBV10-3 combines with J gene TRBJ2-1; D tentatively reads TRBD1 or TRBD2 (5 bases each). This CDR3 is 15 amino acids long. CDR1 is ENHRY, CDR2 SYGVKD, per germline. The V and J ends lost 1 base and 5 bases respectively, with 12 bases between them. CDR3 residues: CAISEFRDPDNEQFF. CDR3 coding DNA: TGTGCCATCAGTGAGTTCCGGGACCCTGACAATGAGCAGTTCTTC.

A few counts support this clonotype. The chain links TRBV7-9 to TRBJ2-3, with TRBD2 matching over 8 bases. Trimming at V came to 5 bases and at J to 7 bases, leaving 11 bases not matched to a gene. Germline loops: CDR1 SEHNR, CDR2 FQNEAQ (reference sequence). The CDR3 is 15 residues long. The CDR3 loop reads CASSPESGGMYTQYF. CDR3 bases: TGTGCCAGCAGCCCAGAAAGCGGGGGCATGTATACGCAGTATTTT.

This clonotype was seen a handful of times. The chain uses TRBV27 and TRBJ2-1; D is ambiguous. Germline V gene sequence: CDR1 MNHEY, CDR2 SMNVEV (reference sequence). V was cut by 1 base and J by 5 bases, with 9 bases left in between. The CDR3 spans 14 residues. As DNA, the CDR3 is TGTGCCAGCAGTTTATTGGTGGCAAACAATGAGCAGTTCTTC. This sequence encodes CASSLLVANNEQFF.

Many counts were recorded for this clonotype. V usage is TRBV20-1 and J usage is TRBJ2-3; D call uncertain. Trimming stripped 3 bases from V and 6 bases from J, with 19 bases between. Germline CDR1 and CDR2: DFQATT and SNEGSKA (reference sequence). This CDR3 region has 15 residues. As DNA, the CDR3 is TGCAGTGCTAGCGGAAGGACCACGACGTTGGATACGCAGTATTTT. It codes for CSASGRTTTLDTQYF.

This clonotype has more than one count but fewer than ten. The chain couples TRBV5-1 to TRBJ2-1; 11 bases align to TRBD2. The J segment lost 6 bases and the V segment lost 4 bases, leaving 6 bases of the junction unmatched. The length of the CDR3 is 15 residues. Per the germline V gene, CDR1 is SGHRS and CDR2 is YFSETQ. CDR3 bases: TGCGCCAGCAGCCTGGGACTAGCGGACAGCAATGAGCAGTTCTTC. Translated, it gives CASSLGLADSNEQFF.